Reported below is one T cell receptor (beta chain). Antigen: not known. This record comes from a study of neoadjuvant nivolumab and ipilimumab in lung cancer. Findings and limits, study-wide: Only two of four nivolumab-treated tumors gained richness and clonality by surgery.

This CDR3 comprises 11 residues. The V end was cut by 3 bases, the J end by 11 bases, with 13 bases between. Germline V CDR1 and CDR2: DFQATT, SNEGSKA (reference sequence). Method: immunoSEQ multiplex PCR; TCRdb's copy keeps in-frame clones and lacks some. The sample yields some 50,000 clones, roughly 91% seen once. The sequence was obtained from an adult with non-small cell lung cancer. Some clones in this sample may be carry-over from other donors' samples. Sequencing was performed on blood, taken before neoadjuvant nivolumab, alone or with ipilimumab. J is TRBJ1-2 and V is TRBV20-1; D remains unclear. The CDR3 sequence is CSASPRDFYTF. As DNA, the CDR3 is TGCAGTGCTAGTCCCCGGGATTTTTACACCTTC.